A selection of T cell receptor beta chains follows, all from one sample in a study of PD-L1 blockade in urothelial cancer. The assay was immunoSEQ multiplex PCR, and TCRdb's table has in-frame clones only and misses some. The sample includes 35,000 to 40,000 clones, around 90% of them seen just once. Source: PBMCs, taken around atezolizumab (anti-PD-L1) treatment. The receptor source for this set is a man in his 70s with urothelial cancer. Each CDR3 is given with its conserved first and last residue. The D gene is left open where the match is weak. Part of the rows lack a size; the others show once, few, many or a class for expanded clones.

V	J	D	size	DNA	CDR3
TRBV28	TRBJ2-5	NA	once	TGTGCCAGCAGTCCCCATCTCCCGGACAGCACATACAGGGAGACCCAGTACTTC	CASSPHLPDSTYRETQYF
TRBV7-2	TRBJ2-7	NA	NA	TGTGCCAGCAGCTTACTCCCGGGGGACTACGAGCAGTACTTC	CASSLLPGDYEQYF
TRBV7-7	TRBJ1-1	NA	NA	TGTGCCAGCAGCTTACAGGGGAAGAGGAACACTGAAGCTTTCTTT	CASSLQGKRNTEAFF
TRBV16	TRBJ1-1	NA	NA	TGTGCCAGCAGCCCATCACAGGGGAACACTGAAGCTTTCTTT	CASSPSQGNTEAFF
TRBV28	TRBJ1-4	TRBD1	NA	TGTGCCAGCAGTCCCAGGGGGGACAACATCGCTTTTTTT	CASSPRGDNIAFF
TRBV9	TRBJ2-3	NA	NA	TGTGCCAGCAGCGTTTATTCTAGCGTCCTAACAGATACGCAGTATTTT	CASSVYSSVLTDTQYF
TRBV12-5	TRBJ2-7	TRBD2	NA	TGTGCTAGTGGTCCTCTAGCGGGTTGGACCTACGAGCAGTACTTC	CASGPLAGWTYEQYF
TRBV5-6	TRBJ2-7	NA	NA	TGTGCCAGCAGCGTAGTCCACGAGCAGTACTTC	CASSVVHEQYF
TRBV5-1	TRBJ1-2	TRBD1	NA	TGCGCCAGCAGCTTGGGACAGGGTGTGGGTGGCTACACCTTC	CASSLGQGVGGYTF
TRBV5-1	TRBJ2-1	NA	once	TGCGCCAGCAGCTTGTCCGGGACATCCTACAATGAGCAGTTCTTC	CASSLSGTSYNEQFF
TRBV30	TRBJ2-3	NA	NA	TGTGCCTTGCCATCAGGGGCCTCCACAGATACGCAGTATTTT	CALPSGASTDTQYF
TRBV18	TRBJ1-2	TRBD1	NA	TGTGCCAGCTCACCAGGGACAGAGGGTTATGGCTACACCTTC	CASSPGTEGYGYTF
TRBV4-1	TRBJ2-7	TRBD1	once	TGCGCCAGCAGCCAAGACCGGGACAGGGTAGGGGAGCAGTACTTC	CASSQDRDRVGEQYF
TRBV6-9	TRBJ1-3	TRBD1	NA	TGTGCCAGCAGTTATTGGATTCCAGGGGGCAGGGACACCATATATTTT	CASSYWIPGGRDTIYF
TRBV11-2	TRBJ1-1	NA	NA	TGTGCCAGCAGCTTAGTAGGCAGGGTAGGGAACACTGAAGCTTTCTTT	CASSLVGRVGNTEAFF
TRBV29-1	TRBJ2-5	TRBD1	NA	TGCAGCGTTGACAGGGGGAAATTGGAGACCCAGTACTTC	CSVDRGKLETQYF
TRBV28	TRBJ2-5	NA	NA	TGTGCCAGCAGTTCGGGGTTAATTGGGACCCAGTACTTC	CASSSGLIGTQYF
TRBV7-8	TRBJ2-6	TRBD1	NA	TGTGCCAGCAGCTCCTCAGGGGGCGCAGGTGGGGCCAACGTCCTGACTTTC	CASSSSGGAGGANVLTF
TRBV29-1	TRBJ2-1	TRBD1	NA	TGCAGCGGGGGACAGGGGAGGCATGAGCAGTTCTTC	CSGGQGRHEQFF
TRBV28	TRBJ2-5	TRBD1	NA	TGTGCCAGCAGTTCGGACAGGTACCAAGAGACCCAGTACTTC	CASSSDRYQETQYF
TRBV5-1	TRBJ2-1	TRBD2	NA	TGCGCCAGCAACCCCCAGCGGGGATACAATGAGCAGTTCTTC	CASNPQRGYNEQFF
TRBV9	TRBJ2-2	NA	NA	TGTGCCAGCAGCGTAGTCAACGGGGAGCTGTTTTTT	CASSVVNGELFF
TRBV6-1	TRBJ2-2	NA	NA	TGTGCCAGCGGAGCACAGGGATCCACCGGGGAGCTGTTTTTT	CASGAQGSTGELFF
TRBV19	TRBJ2-7	NA	NA	TGTGCCAGCCAAATCGGGGGGCGGGACGAGCAGTACTTC	CASQIGGRDEQYF
TRBV21-1	TRBJ1-1	NA	NA	TGTGCCAGCAGCAAAGGGTACTTTGGTGGACAGGGGGAAAACTTGAACACTGAAGCTTTCTTT	CASSKGYFGGQGENLNTEAFF
TRBV15	TRBJ2-5	TRBD2	NA	TGTGCCACCAGCAGAGATTCGGCAGCGGGAGAAGAGACCCAGTACTTC	CATSRDSAAGEETQYF
TRBV25-1	TRBJ2-1	TRBD1	NA	TGTGCCAGCAGTGAATTAACAGGGGGTCCCAGGGCCAATGAGCAGTTCTTC	CASSELTGGPRANEQFF